Sequencing of this T cell receptor (beta chain) was carried out in a study of monozygotic twins with inflammatory bowel disease. General observations from the study: The data offered no way to tell different T cell subtypes apart.

Germline CDR1 is KGHDR and CDR2 is SFDVKD. This CDR3 comprises 14 residues. Blood was drawn at under 3 ml per donor. Points on this clonotype: Its antigen is undetermined.

One entry per CDR3 protein, without DNA, is what TCRdb gives after re-calling the 5' RACE reads. Listed are around 150,000 distinct CDR3 sequences; more than 2.5% falls within the top ten. The J gene is TRBJ1-2, the V gene TRBV24-1; TCRdb's D call of TRBD1 is untestable without DNA. The TCR was taken from a human donor with ulcerative colitis or Crohn's disease, or a healthy co-twin of an affected twin (not recorded which). Source material: blood. CDR3 amino acids: CATSSGGRNYGYTF.